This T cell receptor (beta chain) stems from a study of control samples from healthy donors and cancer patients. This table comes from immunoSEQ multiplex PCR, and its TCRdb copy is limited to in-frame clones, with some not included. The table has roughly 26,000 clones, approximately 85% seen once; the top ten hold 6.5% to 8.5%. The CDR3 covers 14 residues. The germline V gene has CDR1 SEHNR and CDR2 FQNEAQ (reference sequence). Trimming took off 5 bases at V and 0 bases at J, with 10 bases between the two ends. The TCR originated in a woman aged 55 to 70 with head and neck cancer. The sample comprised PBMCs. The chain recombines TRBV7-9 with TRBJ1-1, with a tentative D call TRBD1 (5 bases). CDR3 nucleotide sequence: TGTGCCAGCAGCCTCCAGGGTATGAACACTGAAGCTTTCTTT. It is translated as CASSLQGMNTEAFF.